One sample yielded the 31 T cell receptor beta chains listed below, sequenced in a study of T cell responses to AZD1222 COVID-19 vaccine. The data were produced by immunoSEQ multiplex PCR, yet TCRdb's version contains in-frame clones alone and is incomplete. Of 46,000 or so clones in the sample, more than 60% were seen once. The source was peripheral blood, collected on day 0 of AZD1222 vaccination. The source is an adult in good health.

The chain combines TRBV27 with TRBJ1-6, with D unclear. This CDR3 comprises 14 residues. V was trimmed by 7 bases and J by 3 bases, leaving 10 bases between them. Germline CDR1 and CDR2: MNHEY and SMNVEV (reference sequence). The CDR3: CASKENSYNSPLHF. The CDR3 DNA reads as TGTGCCAGCAAGGAAAACAGCTATAATTCACCCCTCCACTTT.

By its share, this clone is medium-sized. The chain links TRBV18 to TRBJ2-5; D is unclear. V lost 3 bases to trimming and J lost 2 bases, with 1 base between them. Germline CDR1 reads KGHSH; CDR2 reads LQKENI. The CDR3 runs 11 residues. The CDR3 spells CASSPQETQYF. The CDR3 DNA follows: TGTGCCAGCTCACCGCAAGAGACCCAGTACTTC.

V usage is TRBV6-5 and J usage is TRBJ2-5; 7 nucleotides align to TRBD1. CDR1 MNHEY and CDR2 SVGAGI come from the germline V gene. V gave up 5 bases and J gave up 0 bases; unmatched junction bases: 3. This CDR3 has 14 residues. The CDR3 sequence is CASSMTGNQETQYF. The CDR3 DNA reads TGTGCCAGCAGTATGACAGGGAACCAAGAGACCCAGTACTTC.

V usage is TRBV7-2 and J usage is TRBJ2-1, with D tentatively TRBD1 (5 bases). V lost 2 bases, J lost 4 bases, and 12 bases lay in between. This CDR3 has 15 residues. Germline assignment: CDR1 SGHTA and CDR2 FQGNSA. The CDR3 sequence: CASSLLQATYNEQFF. CDR3 bases: TGTGCCAGCAGCTTACTACAGGCGACTTACAATGAGCAGTTCTTC. Using reference TRBV7-2 and TRBJ2-1 for the parts outside the CDR3, the full variable domain is GAGVSQSPSNKVTEKGKDVELRCDPISGHTALYWYRQSLGQGLEFLIYFQGNSAPDKSGLPSDRFSAERTGGSVSTLTIQRTQQEDSAVYLCASSLLQATYNEQFFGPGTRLTVL.

The chain joins TRBV5-1 to TRBJ2-1; D possibly corresponds to TRBD2 (5 bases). Trimming cost V 1 base and J 4 bases, with 12 bases left between them. The CDR3 covers 15 residues. The V gene's germline CDR1 is SGHRS and CDR2 YFSETQ. In DNA, the CDR3 is TGCGCCAGCAGCTTGCCCTCGGACTCGTACAATGAGCAGTTCTTC. Translation: CASSLPSDSYNEQFF.

This clone was detected only a few times. V gene TRBV12-3 or TRBV12-4 combines with J gene TRBJ1-5; no firm D call. This CDR3 has 13 amino acids. V lost 3 bases and J 4 bases, leaving 7 bases between the germline ends. CDR3 protein: CASSLEENQPQHF. The DNA of the CDR3 is TGTGCCAGCAGTTTGGAAGAAAATCAGCCCCAGCATTTT.

The chain employs TRBV5-6 and TRBJ1-1; D unresolved. Trimming shortened V by 3 bases and J by 1 base, and 13 bases separated the two germline ends. The germline CDR1 and CDR2 sequences are SGHDT and YYEEEE. The CDR3 is made up of 15 amino acids. Written as DNA, the CDR3 is TGTGCCAGCAGCTCAAAAGGGATGCCGAACACTGAAGCTTTCTTT. Encoded protein: CASSSKGMPNTEAFF.

The J gene is TRBJ1-2, the V gene TRBV6-1; D not resolved. The V gene's germline CDR1 is MNHNS and CDR2 SASEGT. This CDR3 spans 14 amino acids. With 3 bases removed from V and 3 bases from J, the gap between germline ends came to 11 bases. The DNA of the CDR3 is TGTGCCAGCAGTGAGGCGGGAGCGGACTATGGCTACACCTTC. Translation gives CASSEAGADYGYTF.

This sequence joins TRBV18 and TRBJ1-5; 10 bases map to TRBD1. This CDR3 has 18 amino acids. The V gene's germline CDR1 is KGHSH and CDR2 LQKENI. The J segment lost 4 bases and the V segment lost 4 bases, leaving 13 bases of the junction unmatched. Here the CDR3 DNA reads TGTGCCAGCTCACACGAGAACCGGGACAGGGGTAGGAATCAGCCCCAGCATTTT. It is translated as CASSHENRDRGRNQPQHF. Looking up the rest from reference TRBV18 and TRBJ1-5 gives the full variable domain: NAGVMQNPRHLVRRRGQEARLRCSPMKGHSHVYWYRQLPEEGLKFMVYLQKENIIDESGMPKERFSAEFPKEGPSILRIQQVVRGDSAAYFCASSHENRDRGRNQPQHFGDGTRLSIL.

J is TRBJ1-2 and V is TRBV5-4, with a tentative D call TRBD1 (6 bases). Germline V lookup: CDR1 SGHNT, CDR2 YYREEE (reference sequence). Trimming cost V 4 bases and J 3 bases, with 16 bases left between them. The CDR3 loop spans 15 amino acids. CDR3 coding DNA: TGTGCCAGCAGCCCCGACTGGGACACCGACTATGGCTACACCTTC. Encoded protein: CASSPDWDTDYGYTF.

This rearrangement joins TRBV3-1 (or the pseudogene TRBV3-2) to TRBJ1-4, with D unclear. The CDR3 runs to 15 residues. V lost 4 bases and J 8 bases, leaving 17 bases between the germline ends. CDR1 is LGHDT and CDR2 is YNNKEL in the germline V gene (reference sequence). The chain's CDR3 is CASSLNPDSREKLFF. CDR3 nucleotides: TGTGCCAGCAGCCTGAACCCGGACTCCCGGGAAAAACTGTTTTTT.

The chain employs TRBV6-6 and TRBJ2-1; a possible D gene is TRBD1 (5 bases). This CDR3 spans 13 amino acids. V lost 4 bases to trimming and J lost 7 bases, with 11 bases between them. Germline V gene data show CDR1 as MNHNY and CDR2 as SVGAGI (reference sequence). The CDR3 nucleotides are TGTGCCAGCAGTTCCTTTGGGGCAAATGAGCAGTTCTTC. Translating it yields CASSSFGANEQFF.

The chain links TRBV12-3 or TRBV12-4 to TRBJ1-5; tentatively, D is TRBD1 (5 bases). V shed 3 bases and J shed 4 bases, with 7 bases lying between them. The CDR3 is made up of 13 amino acids. Here the CDR3 reads CASSFGGNQPQHF. The CDR3 nucleotides read TGTGCCAGCAGTTTTGGGGGGAATCAGCCCCAGCATTTT.

The V call is TRBV30, the J call TRBJ2-7; 14 nucleotides align to TRBD2. Germline assignment: CDR1 GTSNPN and CDR2 SVGIG (reference sequence). J lost 4 bases, V lost 5 bases, and 10 bases had no gene match. This CDR3 contains 16 residues. The CDR3 DNA sequence: TGTGCCTGGGGGCCGGGGACTAGCGGGAGCAGGTACGAGCAGTACTTC. This translates into CAWGPGTSGSRYEQYF.

This clone was found once. The CDR3 DNA sequence: TGTGCCAGCAGCTTCCAGACCTCACCCCAGTACTTC. Protein sequence: CASSFQTSPQYF. This chain links TRBV5-4 with TRBJ2-5; no clear D gene. V lost 2 bases, J lost 9 bases, and 11 bases lay in between. CDR3 length: 12 amino acids. Germline CDR1 is SGHNT and CDR2 is YYREEE (reference sequence).

The V gene is TRBV7-9, the J gene TRBJ2-6; tentative D call: TRBD2 (5 bases). CDR3 length: 17 residues. CDR1 and CDR2 from the germline V gene are SEHNR and FQNEAQ (reference sequence). V was trimmed by 2 bases and J by 0 bases, leaving 11 bases between them. The CDR3 sequence is CASSLFGLLSGANVLTF. For the CDR3, the DNA is TGTGCCAGCAGCTTATTTGGACTGCTCTCTGGGGCCAACGTCCTGACTTTC.

V is TRBV28 and J is TRBJ1-1; possible D gene TRBD1, 6 bases. The CDR3 is 15 residues long. The ends were cut back, 5 bases at V and 0 bases at J, with 13 bases in the middle. CDR1 and CDR2 (germline): MDHEN, SYDVKM. CDR3 sequence: CASSRGGMVNTEAFF. The CDR3 DNA follows: TGTGCCAGCAGTAGGGGGGGGATGGTGAACACTGAAGCTTTCTTT.

V is TRBV19 and J is TRBJ1-5, with 8 bases matching TRBD1. CDR1 is LNHDA, CDR2 SQIVND, per germline (reference sequence). V shed 6 bases and J 6 bases; nucleotides not matched to a gene: 10. The CDR3 contains 15 residues. The CDR3: CASRSGQGWRQPQHF. As DNA, the CDR3 is TGTGCCAGTAGAAGCGGACAGGGCTGGCGTCAGCCCCAGCATTTT.

The V gene is TRBV5-1, the J gene TRBJ1-1; D gene unclear. Trimming took off 0 bases at V and 7 bases at J, with 7 bases between the two ends. The CDR3 extends over 12 amino acids. Germline assignment: CDR1 SGHRS and CDR2 YFSETQ. The CDR3 protein is CASSLGGYEAFF. The CDR3 DNA reads TGCGCCAGCAGCTTGGGGGGATATGAAGCTTTCTTT. The whole variable domain, remainder taken from reference TRBV5-1 and TRBJ1-1, is KAGVTQTPRYLIKTRGQQVTLSCSPISGHRSVSWYQQTPGQGLQFLFEYFSETQRNKGNFPGRFSGRQFSNSRSEMNVSTLELGDSALYLCASSLGGYEAFFGQGTRLTVV.

The chain couples TRBV27 to TRBJ2-3; no definite D call. The V end lost 3 bases, the J end lost 7 bases, and 11 bases lay between the germline ends. Germline V gives CDR1 MNHEY, CDR2 SMNVEV (reference sequence). The CDR3 has 13 residues. CDR3 loop: CASSFFGENTQYF. CDR3 sequence (DNA): TGTGCCAGCAGTTTCTTCGGAGAAAATACGCAGTATTTT.

V gene TRBV6-4 combines with J gene TRBJ2-1; D perhaps matches TRBD1 (6 bases). Looked up from germline, CDR1 is MRHNA and CDR2 is SNTAGT. Trimming stripped 4 bases from V and 6 bases from J, with 10 bases between. The CDR3 runs to 13 residues. The CDR3, as DNA: TGTGCCAGCAGTGTGGAGACAGGCAATGAGCAGTTCTTC. Encoded protein: CASSVETGNEQFF.

The chain employs TRBV28 and TRBJ1-5, with D possibly TRBD1 on 6 matching bases. CDR3 size: 15 residues. Germline lookup yields CDR1 MDHEN and CDR2 SYDVKM. Trimming stripped 0 bases from V and 0 bases from J, with 6 bases between. CDR3 in DNA: TGTGCCAGCAGTTTATGGGGGGCTAGCAATCAGCCCCAGCATTTT. Translation: CASSLWGASNQPQHF.

The chain employs TRBV6-1 and TRBJ1-2; D not resolved. CDR3 length: 14 amino acids. Trimming took 3 bases from V and 0 from J, leaving 8 bases between them. Per the germline V gene, CDR1 is MNHNS and CDR2 is SASEGT. This CDR3 reads CASSEHQSNYGYTF. The CDR3 DNA reads TGTGCCAGCAGTGAGCACCAGTCTAACTATGGCTACACCTTC.

The chain joins TRBV28 to TRBJ2-1, with D perhaps TRBD1 (7 bases). This CDR3 region has 16 residues. Germline values: CDR1 MDHEN, CDR2 SYDVKM. Deletions cut 2 bases from V and 3 bases from J, with 14 bases between. The CDR3 loop reads CASSLGGSGGYNEQFF. CDR3 nucleotide sequence: TGTGCCAGCAGTTTAGGAGGGTCAGGGGGCTACAATGAGCAGTTCTTC.

The V gene is TRBV10-3, the J gene TRBJ2-7; 7 bases line up with TRBD1. Germline CDR1 ENHRY, CDR2 SYGVKD. The CDR3 length is 12 residues. V gave up 11 bases and J gave up 3 bases; unmatched junction bases: 7. CDR3 DNA sequence: TGTGCCGTCTCCGGGACAGACTACGAGCAGTACTTC. As protein: CAVSGTDYEQYF.

This clone was detected once. The chain links TRBV5-1 to TRBJ2-5; tentative D call: TRBD2 (7 bases). The germline gives CDR1 SGHRS, CDR2 YFSETQ. Deletions cut 4 bases from V and 5 bases from J, with 18 bases between. The CDR3 sequence is 15 residues long. In DNA form, the CDR3 reads TGCGCCAGCAGCCCGGGGGGCCGACAGGAGGAGACCCAGTACTTC. Its protein product is CASSPGGRQEETQYF.

This rearrangement joins TRBV4-1 to TRBJ2-1; D is unclear. Germline V gives CDR1 MGHRA, CDR2 YSYEKL. Deletions cut 1 base from V and 6 bases from J, with 10 bases between. This CDR3 comprises 14 residues. The CDR3 protein is CASSQGWTPNEQFF. Written as DNA, the CDR3 is TGCGCCAGCAGCCAAGGTTGGACGCCCAATGAGCAGTTCTTC.

Written as DNA, the CDR3 is TGTGCCAGCTCCAGACAGGGTGGTGCGCAAGAGACCCAGTACTTC. Its translation is CASSRQGGAQETQYF. The chain employs TRBV18 and TRBJ2-5; 7 bases match TRBD1. V lost 6 bases, J lost 2 bases, and 9 bases stayed unmatched. In germline, CDR1 is KGHSH, CDR2 LQKENI. The CDR3 runs 15 residues.

This clone was counted only a few times. CDR3 bases: TGTGCCAGCAAGATCGCCGGGGAGCTGTTTTTT. Amino acid sequence: CASKIAGELFF. This chain uses TRBV6-5 with TRBJ2-2; D call uncertain. Germline V gene sequence: CDR1 MNHEY, CDR2 SVGAGI. Trimming pared 7 bases from V and 6 bases from J, leaving 6 bases between. The CDR3 extends over 11 amino acids.

J is TRBJ2-7 and V is TRBV4-1; 8 bases line up with TRBD1. The V gene end was trimmed by 0 bases and the J gene end by 3 bases; junction bases not matched to a gene: 4. The CDR3 is made up of 15 amino acids. CDR1 is MGHRA, CDR2 YSYEKL, per germline. The CDR3 region is CASSQETRGLYEQYF. CDR3 in DNA: TGCGCCAGCAGCCAAGAAACCAGGGGGCTCTACGAGCAGTACTTC.

The J gene is TRBJ2-5, the V gene TRBV11-2, with 8 nucleotides matching TRBD1. The germline V gene has CDR1 SGHAT and CDR2 FQNNGV. V lost 3 bases, J lost 4 bases, and 4 bases stayed unmatched. There are 14 residues in the CDR3. The CDR3 nucleotides are TGTGCCAGCAGCTTTAACAGGGGGGCAGAGACCCAGTACTTC. Translated, it gives CASSFNRGAETQYF.